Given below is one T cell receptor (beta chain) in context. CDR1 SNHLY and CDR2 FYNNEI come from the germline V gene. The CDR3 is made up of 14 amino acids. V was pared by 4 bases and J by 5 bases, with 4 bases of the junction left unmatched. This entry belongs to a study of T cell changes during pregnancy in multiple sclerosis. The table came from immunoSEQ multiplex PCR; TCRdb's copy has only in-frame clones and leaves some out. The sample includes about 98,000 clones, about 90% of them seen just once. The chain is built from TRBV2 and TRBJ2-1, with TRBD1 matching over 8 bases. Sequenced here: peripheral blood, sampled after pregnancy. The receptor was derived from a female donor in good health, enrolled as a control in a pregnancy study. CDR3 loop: CASSVDRVNNEQFF. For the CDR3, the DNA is TGTGCCAGCAGTGTGGACAGGGTTAACAATGAGCAGTTCTTC.